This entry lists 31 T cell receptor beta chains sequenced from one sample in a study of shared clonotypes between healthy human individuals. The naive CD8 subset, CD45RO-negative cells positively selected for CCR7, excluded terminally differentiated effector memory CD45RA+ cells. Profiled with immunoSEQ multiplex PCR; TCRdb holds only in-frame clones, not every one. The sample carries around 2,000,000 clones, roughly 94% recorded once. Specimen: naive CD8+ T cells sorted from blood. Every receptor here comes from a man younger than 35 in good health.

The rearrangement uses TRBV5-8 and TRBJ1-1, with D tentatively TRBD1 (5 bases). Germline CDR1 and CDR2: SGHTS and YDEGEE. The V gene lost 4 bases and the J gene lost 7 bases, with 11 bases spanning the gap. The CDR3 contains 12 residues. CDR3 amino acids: CASSEGTIEAFF. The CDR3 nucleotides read TGTGCCAGCAGCGAGGGGACTATTGAAGCTTTCTTT.

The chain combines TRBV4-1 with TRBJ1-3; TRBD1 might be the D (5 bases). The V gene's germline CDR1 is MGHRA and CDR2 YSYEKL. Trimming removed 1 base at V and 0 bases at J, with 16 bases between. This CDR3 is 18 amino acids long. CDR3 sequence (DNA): TGCGCCAGCAGCCAAGTTTCCCCGGGACCGAACTCTGGAAACACCATATATTTT. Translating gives CASSQVSPGPNSGNTIYF.

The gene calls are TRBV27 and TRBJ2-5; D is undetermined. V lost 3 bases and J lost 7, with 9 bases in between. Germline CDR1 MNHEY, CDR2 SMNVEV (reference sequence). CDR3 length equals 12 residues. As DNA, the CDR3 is TGTGCCAGCAGTTTTGGTTCGGGGACCCAGTACTTC. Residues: CASSFGSGTQYF.

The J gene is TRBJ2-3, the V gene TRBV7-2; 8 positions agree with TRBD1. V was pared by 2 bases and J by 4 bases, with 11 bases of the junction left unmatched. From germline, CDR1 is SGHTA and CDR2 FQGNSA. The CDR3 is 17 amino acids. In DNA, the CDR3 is TGTGCCAGCAGCTTAAGGACAGGGACCTTGGGTCCAGATACGCAGTATTTT. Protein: CASSLRTGTLGPDTQYF.

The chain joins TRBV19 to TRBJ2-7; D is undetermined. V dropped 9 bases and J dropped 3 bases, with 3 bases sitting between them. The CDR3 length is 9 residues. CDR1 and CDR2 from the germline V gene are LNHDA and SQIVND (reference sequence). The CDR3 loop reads CASHYEQYF. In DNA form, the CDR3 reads TGTGCCAGCCACTACGAGCAGTACTTC.

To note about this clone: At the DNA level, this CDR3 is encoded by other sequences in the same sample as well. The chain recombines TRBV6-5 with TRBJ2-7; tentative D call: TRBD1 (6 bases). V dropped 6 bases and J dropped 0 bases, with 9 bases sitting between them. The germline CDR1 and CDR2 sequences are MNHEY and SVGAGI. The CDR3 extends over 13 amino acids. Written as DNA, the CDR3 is TGTGCCAGCAGCCCGGACAGCTCCTACGAGCAGTACTTC. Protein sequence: CASSPDSSYEQYF.

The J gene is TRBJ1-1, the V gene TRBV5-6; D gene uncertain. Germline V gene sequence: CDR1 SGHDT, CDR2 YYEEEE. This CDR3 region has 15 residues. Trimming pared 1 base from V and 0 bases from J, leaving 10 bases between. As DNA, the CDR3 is TGTGCCAGCAGCTTGTCCGCCAGCCTGAACACTGAAGCTTTCTTT. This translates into CASSLSASLNTEAFF.

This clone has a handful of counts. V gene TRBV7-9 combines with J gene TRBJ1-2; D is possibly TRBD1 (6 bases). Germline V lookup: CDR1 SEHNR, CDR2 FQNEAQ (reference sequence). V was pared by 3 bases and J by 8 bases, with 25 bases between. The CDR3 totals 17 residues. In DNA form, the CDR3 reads TGTGCCAGCAGCTTCAGCGGAGACAGGCCTTTCGTTTACGGCTACACCTTC. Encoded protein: CASSFSGDRPFVYGYTF.

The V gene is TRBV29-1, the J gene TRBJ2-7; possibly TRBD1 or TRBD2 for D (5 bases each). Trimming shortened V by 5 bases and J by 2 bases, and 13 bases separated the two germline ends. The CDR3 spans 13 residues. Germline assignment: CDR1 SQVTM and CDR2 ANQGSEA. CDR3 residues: CSVITGTPYEQYF. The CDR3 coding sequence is TGCAGCGTTATCACCGGGACCCCCTACGAGCAGTACTTC.

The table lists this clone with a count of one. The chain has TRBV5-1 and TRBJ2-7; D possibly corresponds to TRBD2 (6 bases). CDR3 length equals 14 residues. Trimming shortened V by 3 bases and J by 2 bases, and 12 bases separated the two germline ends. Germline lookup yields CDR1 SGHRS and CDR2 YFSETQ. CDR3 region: CASSSFSGTYEQYF. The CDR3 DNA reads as TGCGCCAGCAGCTCCTTTAGCGGAACCTACGAGCAGTACTTC.

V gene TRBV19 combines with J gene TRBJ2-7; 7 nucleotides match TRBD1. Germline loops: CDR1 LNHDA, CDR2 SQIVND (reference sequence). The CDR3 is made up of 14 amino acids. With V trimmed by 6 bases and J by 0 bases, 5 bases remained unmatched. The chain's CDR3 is CASRTGQPSYEQYF. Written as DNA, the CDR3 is TGTGCCAGTAGAACGGGACAGCCCTCCTACGAGCAGTACTTC. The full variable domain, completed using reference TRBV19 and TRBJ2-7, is DGGITQSPKYLFRKEGQNVTLSCEQNLNHDAMYWYRQDPGQGLRLIYYSQIVNDFQKGDIAEGYSVSREKKESFPLTVTSAQKNPTAFYLCASRTGQPSYEQYFGPGTRLTVT.

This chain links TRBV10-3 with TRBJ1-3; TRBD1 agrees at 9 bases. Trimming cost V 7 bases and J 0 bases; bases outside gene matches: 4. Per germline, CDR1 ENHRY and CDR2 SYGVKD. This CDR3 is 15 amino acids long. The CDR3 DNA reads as TGTGCCATCAATCCGACAGGGGGCTCTGGAAACACCATATATTTT. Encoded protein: CAINPTGGSGNTIYF.

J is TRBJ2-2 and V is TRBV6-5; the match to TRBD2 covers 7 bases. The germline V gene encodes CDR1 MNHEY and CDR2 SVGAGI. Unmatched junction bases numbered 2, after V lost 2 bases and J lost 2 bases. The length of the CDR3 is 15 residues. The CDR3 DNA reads TGTGCCAGCAGTTACAAGCGGGGCAACACCGGGGAGCTGTTTTTT. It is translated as CASSYKRGNTGELFF.

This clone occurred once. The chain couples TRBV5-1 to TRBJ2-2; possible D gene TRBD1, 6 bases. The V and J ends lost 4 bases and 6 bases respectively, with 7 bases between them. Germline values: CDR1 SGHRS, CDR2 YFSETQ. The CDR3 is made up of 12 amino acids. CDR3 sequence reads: CASSPGAGELFF. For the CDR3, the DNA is TGCGCCAGCAGCCCAGGGGCCGGGGAGCTGTTTTTT. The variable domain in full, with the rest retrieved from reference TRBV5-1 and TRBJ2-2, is KAGVTQTPRYLIKTRGQQVTLSCSPISGHRSVSWYQQTPGQGLQFLFEYFSETQRNKGNFPGRFSGRQFSNSRSEMNVSTLELGDSALYLCASSPGAGELFFGEGSRLTVL.

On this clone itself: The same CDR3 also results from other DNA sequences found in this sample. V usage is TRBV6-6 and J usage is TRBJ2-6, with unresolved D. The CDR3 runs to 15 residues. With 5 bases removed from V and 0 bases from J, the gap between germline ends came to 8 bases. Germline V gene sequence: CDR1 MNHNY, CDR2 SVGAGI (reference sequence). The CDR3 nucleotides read TGTGCCAGCAGTCCCCTGGGCTCTGGGGCCAACGTCCTGACTTTC. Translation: CASSPLGSGANVLTF.

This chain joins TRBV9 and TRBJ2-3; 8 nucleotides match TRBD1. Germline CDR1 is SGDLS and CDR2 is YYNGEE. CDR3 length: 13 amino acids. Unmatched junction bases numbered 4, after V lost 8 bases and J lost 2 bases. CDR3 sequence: CASRDRYTDTQYF. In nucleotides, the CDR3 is TGTGCCAGTAGGGACAGGTACACAGATACGCAGTATTTT.

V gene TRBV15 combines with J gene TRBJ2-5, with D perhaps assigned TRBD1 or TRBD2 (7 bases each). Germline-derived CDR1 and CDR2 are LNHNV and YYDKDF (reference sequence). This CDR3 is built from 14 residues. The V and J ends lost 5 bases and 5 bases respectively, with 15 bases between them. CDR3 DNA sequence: TGTGCCACCAGCGGTGACAGGGAGGGGGAGACCCAGTACTTC. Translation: CATSGDREGETQYF.

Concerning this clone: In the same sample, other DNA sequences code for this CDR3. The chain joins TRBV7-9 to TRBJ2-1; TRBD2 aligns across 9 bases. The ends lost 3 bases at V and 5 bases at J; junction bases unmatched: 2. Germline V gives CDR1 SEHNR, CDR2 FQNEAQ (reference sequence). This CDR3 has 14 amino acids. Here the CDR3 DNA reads TGTGCCAGCAGCTTGGGACTAGCCCACAATGAGCAGTTCTTC. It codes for CASSLGLAHNEQFF.

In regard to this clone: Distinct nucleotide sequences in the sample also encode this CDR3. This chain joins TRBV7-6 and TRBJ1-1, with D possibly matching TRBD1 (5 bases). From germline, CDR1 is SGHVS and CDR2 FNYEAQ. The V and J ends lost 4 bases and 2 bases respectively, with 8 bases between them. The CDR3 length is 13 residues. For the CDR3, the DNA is TGTGCCAGCAGCTGGGGGGGAAACACTGAAGCTTTCTTT. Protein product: CASSWGGNTEAFF. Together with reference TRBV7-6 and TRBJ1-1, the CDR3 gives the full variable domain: GAGVSQSPRYKVTKRGQDVALRCDPISGHVSLYWYRQALGQGPEFLTYFNYEAQQDKSGLPNDRFSAERPEGSISTLTIQRTEQRDSAMYRCASSWGGNTEAFFGQGTRLTVV.

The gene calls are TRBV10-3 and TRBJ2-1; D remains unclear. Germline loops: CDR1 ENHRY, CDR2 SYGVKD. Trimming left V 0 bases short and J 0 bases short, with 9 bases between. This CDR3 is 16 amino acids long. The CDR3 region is CAISESDVSSYNEQFF. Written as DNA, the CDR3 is TGTGCCATCAGTGAGTCTGACGTGAGCTCCTACAATGAGCAGTTCTTC.

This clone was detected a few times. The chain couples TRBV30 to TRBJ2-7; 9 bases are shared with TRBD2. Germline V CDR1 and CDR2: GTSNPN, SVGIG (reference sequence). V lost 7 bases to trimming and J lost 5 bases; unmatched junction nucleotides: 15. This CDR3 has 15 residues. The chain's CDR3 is CAYSSWAGGPDEQYF. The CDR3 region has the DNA TGTGCCTACTCCTCATGGGCGGGAGGGCCTGACGAGCAGTACTTC.

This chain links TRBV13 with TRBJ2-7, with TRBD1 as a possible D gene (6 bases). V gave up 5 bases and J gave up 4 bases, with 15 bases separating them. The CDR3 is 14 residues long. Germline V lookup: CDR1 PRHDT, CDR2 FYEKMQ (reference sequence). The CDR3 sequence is CASSIQGSDYEQYF. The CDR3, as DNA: TGTGCCAGCAGCATACAGGGATCGGATTACGAGCAGTACTTC.

CDR3 DNA: TGCGCCAGCAGCAAGGGGACTAGCGGGTTCTACGAGCAGTACTTC. Amino acids: CASSKGTSGFYEQYF. The chain links TRBV5-1 to TRBJ2-7; 12 positions match TRBD2. The CDR3 totals 15 residues. Per the germline V gene, CDR1 is SGHRS and CDR2 is YFSETQ. With 4 bases clipped from V and 3 bases from J, the junction kept 5 bases outside the gene matches.

CDR3 sequence (DNA): TGTGCCAGCAGCCCTACAGGTTTCCAAGAGACCCAGTACTTC. It encodes CASSPTGFQETQYF. The J gene is TRBJ2-5, the V gene TRBV13; a possible D gene is TRBD1 (5 bases). V gave up 5 bases and J gave up 1 base, with 11 bases separating them. The CDR3 loop spans 14 amino acids. Germline V gene lookup returns CDR1 PRHDT and CDR2 FYEKMQ (reference sequence).

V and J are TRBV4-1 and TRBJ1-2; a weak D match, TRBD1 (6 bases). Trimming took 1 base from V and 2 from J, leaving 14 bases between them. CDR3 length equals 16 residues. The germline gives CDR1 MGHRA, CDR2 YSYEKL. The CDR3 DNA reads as TGCGCCAGCAGCCAAGGGGCCCCGACAGGCAACTATGGCTACACCTTC. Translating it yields CASSQGAPTGNYGYTF.

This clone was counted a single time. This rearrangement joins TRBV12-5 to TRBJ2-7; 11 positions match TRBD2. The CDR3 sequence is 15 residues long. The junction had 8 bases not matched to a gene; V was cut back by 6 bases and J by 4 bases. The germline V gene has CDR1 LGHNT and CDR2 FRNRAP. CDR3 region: CASGILAGVYYEQYF. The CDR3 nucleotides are TGTGCTAGTGGCATACTAGCGGGAGTTTATTACGAGCAGTACTTC.

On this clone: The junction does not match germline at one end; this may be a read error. The CDR3 loop is CASRLDRSTIYF. DNA of the CDR3: TGTGCCAGCAGATTAGACAGATCCACCATATATTTT. V and J are TRBV7-9 and TRBJ1-3; TRBD1 is a possible D gene (5 bases). This CDR3 is 12 amino acids long. Germline V gene data show CDR1 as SEHNR and CDR2 as FQNEAQ (reference sequence).

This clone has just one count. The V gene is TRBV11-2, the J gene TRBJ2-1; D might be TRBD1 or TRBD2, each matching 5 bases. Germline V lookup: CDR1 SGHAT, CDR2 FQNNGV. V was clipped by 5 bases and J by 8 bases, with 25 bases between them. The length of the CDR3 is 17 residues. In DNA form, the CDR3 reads TGTGCCAGCAGCGCCATTGACAATTGGGACCGGGGTGATGAGCAGTTCTTC. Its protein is CASSAIDNWDRGDEQFF.

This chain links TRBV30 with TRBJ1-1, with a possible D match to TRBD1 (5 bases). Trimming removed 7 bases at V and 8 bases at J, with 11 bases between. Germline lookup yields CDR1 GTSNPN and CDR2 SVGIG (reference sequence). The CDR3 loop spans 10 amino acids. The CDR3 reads CASWEGEAFF. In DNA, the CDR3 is TGTGCCTCGTGGGAGGGGGAAGCTTTCTTT.

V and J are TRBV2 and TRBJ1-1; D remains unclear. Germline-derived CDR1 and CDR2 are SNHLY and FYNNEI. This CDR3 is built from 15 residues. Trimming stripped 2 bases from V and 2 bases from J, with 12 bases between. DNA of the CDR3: TGTGCCAGCAGTGAATACCCTTCGGGCAACACTGAAGCTTTCTTT. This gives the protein CASSEYPSGNTEAFF. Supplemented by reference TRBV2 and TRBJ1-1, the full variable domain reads EPEVTQTPSHQVTQMGQEVILRCVPISNHLYFYWYRQILGQKVEFLVSFYNNEISEKSEIFDDQFSVERPDGSNFTLKIRSTKLEDSAMYFCASSEYPSGNTEAFFGQGTRLTVV.

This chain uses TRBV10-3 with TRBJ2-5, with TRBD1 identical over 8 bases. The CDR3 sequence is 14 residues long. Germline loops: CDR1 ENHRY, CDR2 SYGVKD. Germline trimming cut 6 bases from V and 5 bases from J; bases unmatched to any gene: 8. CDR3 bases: TGTGCCATCAGACAGGGGGACCCCTCCGAGACCCAGTACTTC. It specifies CAIRQGDPSETQYF.